This entry concerns a single T cell receptor (beta chain). What it binds is not known. This entry belongs to a study of T cells in tumors after PD-1 blockade. General observations from the study: Peripheral recruitment is suggested, as some novel exhausted tumor clones were in pre-treatment blood.

Germline V gene data show CDR1 as SGHRS and CDR2 as YFSETQ. The CDR3 covers 14 residues. Trimming at V came to 4 bases and at J to 5 bases, leaving 7 bases not matched to a gene. The data were produced by immunoSEQ multiplex PCR, yet TCRdb's version contains in-frame clones alone and is incomplete. The sample shows 54,000 or so clones, roughly 77% of them seen only once. The sequencing used PBMCs, collected before anti-PD-1 treatment. This chain uses TRBV5-1 with TRBJ2-5; 8 nucleotides line up with TRBD1. This receptor was obtained from a human donor with basal cell carcinoma. The chain's CDR3 is CASSGQGGGETQYF. CDR3 DNA sequence: TGCGCCAGCAGCGGACAGGGAGGTGGGGAGACCCAGTACTTC.